The rows below give T cell receptor beta chains drawn from one sample of a study of T cells in Graves' hyperthyroidism and ophthalmopathy. From the multiplex PCR reads, TCRdb called clonotypes with MiXCR, one entry per CDR3 protein. Counted here are about 160,000 distinct CDR3 sequences, less than 10% occurring once; the ten biggest clones make up roughly a fifth. Sequencing was done on a sample of blood. The origin of the receptors is a woman aged 18 to 35 with Graves' hyperthyroidism that later progressed to Graves' ophthalmopathy. The CDR3 runs from the conserved cysteine through the conserved F or W. The D gene is left open where the match is weak. Not all rows give a size; the values are once, few, many and, for expanded clones, a class.

d_call j_call v_call clone_size cdr3_aa cdr3_nt
NA TRBJ1-2 TRBV4-2 NA CASSTLSRGKDYGYTF TGTGCCAGCAGCACCCTTTCCCGGGGGAAGGACTATGGCTACACCTTC
TRBD1 TRBJ2-5 TRBV7-9 many CASSSGPDRDETQYF TGTGCCAGCAGCTCGGGGCCCGACAGGGATGAGACCCAGTACTTC
NA TRBJ2-7 TRBV6-1 many CASSVNSYEQYF TGTGCCAGCAGTGTCAACTCCTACGAGCAGTACTTC
NA TRBJ2-6 TRBV9 NA CASSVGGSGANVLTF TGTGCCAGCAGCGTAGGGGGTTCGGGGGCCAACGTCCTGACTTTC
TRBD2 TRBJ2-5 TRBV19 few CASSSRLADLQETQYF TGTGCCAGTAGTTCAAGACTAGCGGACTTACAAGAGACCCAGTACTTC
NA TRBJ2-7 TRBV6-2/TRBV6-3 many CASSSFQGGPSHYEQYF TGTGCCAGCAGTTCGTTCCAAGGCGGACCTTCCCACTACGAGCAGTACTTC
TRBD2 TRBJ2-1 TRBV9 many CASSGTSLDEQFF TGTGCCAGCAGCGGGACTAGTTTAGATGAGCAGTTCTTC
TRBD1 TRBJ2-2 TRBV7-8 many CASSLETGMLAGELFF TGTGCCAGCAGCTTAGAGACAGGGATGTTGGCCGGGGAGCTGTTTTTT
NA TRBJ1-5 TRBV12-3/TRBV12-4 many CASSLAGGENQPQHF TGTGCCAGCAGTTTGGCCGGGGGTGAGAATCAGCCCCAGCATTTT
TRBD2 TRBJ2-5 TRBV3-1 NA CASSQVCLAGVGETQYF TGTGCCAGCAGCCAAGTATGCCTAGCGGGGGTCGGGGAGACCCAGTACTTC